Listed below are T cell receptor beta chains from one sample, sequenced in a study of blood T cell repertoires in COVID-19. Assay: immunoSEQ multiplex PCR; the TCRdb copy retains only in-frame clones and omits some. Of over 200,000 clones detected, over 80% appear once; the ten largest clones hold 4% to 5.5%. Sequencing was done on a sample of peripheral blood. All receptors come from a human donor in a cohort sampled during active COVID-19. Both conserved end residues are part of each CDR3. Each record gives: J gene, CDR3 length, clone size, V gene, D gene, CDR3 protein, CDR3 DNA. A D gene is named only where the DNA matches it firmly. Clone size appears in some rows only: once, few, many, or a class for an expanded clone.

TRBJ1-5,16,NA,TRBV6-2/TRBV6-3,TRBD1,CASSSQGEGNNQPQHF,TGTGCCAGCAGTTCTCAGGGGGAAGGGAACAATCAGCCCCAGCATTTT
TRBJ2-7,15,NA,TRBV5-1,NA,CASSLGSGSVYEQYF,TGCGCCAGCAGCTTGGGGTCCGGGAGCGTATACGAGCAGTACTTC
TRBJ1-2,13,NA,TRBV5-5,NA,CASSLDRNYGYTF,TGTGCCAGCAGCTTGGATCGGAACTATGGCTACACCTTC
TRBJ2-3,15,NA,TRBV11-1,NA,CASSPVSHSTDTQYF,TGTGCCAGCAGCCCTGTATCTCACTCCACAGATACGCAGTATTTT
TRBJ1-1,15,NA,TRBV27,NA,CASSKRTGLDTEAFF,TGTGCCAGCAGTAAACGAACAGGGTTGGACACTGAAGCTTTCTTT
TRBJ2-1,15,NA,TRBV6-4,TRBD1,CASSKTGGSYNEQFF,TGTGCCAGCAGTAAAACAGGGGGCTCCTACAATGAGCAGTTCTTC
TRBJ1-4,14,NA,TRBV6-5,NA,CASSPGLDWEKLFF,TGTGCCAGCAGCCCCGGACTCGATTGGGAAAAACTGTTTTTT
TRBJ1-1,14,few,TRBV29-1,TRBD1,CSVIETRGSTEAFF,TGCAGCGTTATCGAGACCAGGGGGTCTACTGAAGCTTTCTTT
TRBJ1-6,13,NA,TRBV5-4,TRBD1,CASRGQGNSPLHF,TGTGCCAGCAGGGGACAGGGCAATTCACCCCTCCACTTT
TRBJ2-7,12,NA,TRBV18,NA,CASSADSYEQYF,TGTGCCAGCTCTGCGGACTCCTACGAGCAGTACTTC
TRBJ1-5,16,NA,TRBV19,TRBD1,CASTIYSPGQDQPQHF,TGTGCCAGTACCATATATTCACCGGGACAGGATCAGCCCCAGCATTTT